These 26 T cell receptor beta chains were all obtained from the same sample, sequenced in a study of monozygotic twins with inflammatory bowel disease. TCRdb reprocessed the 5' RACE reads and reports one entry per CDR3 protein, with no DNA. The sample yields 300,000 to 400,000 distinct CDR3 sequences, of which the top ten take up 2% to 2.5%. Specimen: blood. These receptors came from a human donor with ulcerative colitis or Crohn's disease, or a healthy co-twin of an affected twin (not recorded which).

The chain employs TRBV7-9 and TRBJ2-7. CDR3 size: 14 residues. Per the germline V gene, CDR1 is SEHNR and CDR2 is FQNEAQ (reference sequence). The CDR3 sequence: CASSLGSGTYEQYF.

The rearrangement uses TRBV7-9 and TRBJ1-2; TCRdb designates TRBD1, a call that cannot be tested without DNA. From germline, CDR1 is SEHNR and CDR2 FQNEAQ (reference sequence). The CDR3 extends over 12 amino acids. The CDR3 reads CASSLGQPGYTF.

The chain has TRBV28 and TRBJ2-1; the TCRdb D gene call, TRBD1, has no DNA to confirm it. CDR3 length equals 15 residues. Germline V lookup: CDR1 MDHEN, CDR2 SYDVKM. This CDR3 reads CASSFTPGPVNEQFF.

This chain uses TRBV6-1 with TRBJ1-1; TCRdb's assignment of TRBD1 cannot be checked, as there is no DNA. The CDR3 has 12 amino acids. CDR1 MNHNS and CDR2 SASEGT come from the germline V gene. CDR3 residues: CASSEGRVRAFF.

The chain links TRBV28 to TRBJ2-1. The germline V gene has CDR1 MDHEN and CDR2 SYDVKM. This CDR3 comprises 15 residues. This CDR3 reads CASSLSGSSYNEQFF.

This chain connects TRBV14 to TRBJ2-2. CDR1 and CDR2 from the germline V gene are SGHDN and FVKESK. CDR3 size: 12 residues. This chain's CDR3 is CASSQATGELFF.

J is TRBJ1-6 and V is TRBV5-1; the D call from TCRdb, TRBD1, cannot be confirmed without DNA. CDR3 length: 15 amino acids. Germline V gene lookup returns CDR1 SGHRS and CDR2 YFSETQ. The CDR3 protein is CASTPGVGVNSPLHF.

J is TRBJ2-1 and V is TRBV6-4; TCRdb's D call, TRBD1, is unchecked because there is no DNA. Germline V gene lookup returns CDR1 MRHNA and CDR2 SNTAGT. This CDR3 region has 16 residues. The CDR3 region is CASSEGGNTGADEQFF.

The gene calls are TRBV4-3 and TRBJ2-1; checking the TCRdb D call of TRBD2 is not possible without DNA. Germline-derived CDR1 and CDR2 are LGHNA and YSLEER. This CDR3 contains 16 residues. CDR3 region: CASSQDFQRNYNEQFF.

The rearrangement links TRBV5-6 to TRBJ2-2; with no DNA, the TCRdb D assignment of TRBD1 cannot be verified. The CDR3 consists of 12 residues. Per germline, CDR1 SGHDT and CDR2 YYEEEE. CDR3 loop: CASNPGAGELFF.

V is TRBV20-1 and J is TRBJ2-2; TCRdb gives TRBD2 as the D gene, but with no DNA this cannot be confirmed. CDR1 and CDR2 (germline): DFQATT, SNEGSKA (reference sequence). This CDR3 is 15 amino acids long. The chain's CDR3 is CSAVPGSYHTGELFF.

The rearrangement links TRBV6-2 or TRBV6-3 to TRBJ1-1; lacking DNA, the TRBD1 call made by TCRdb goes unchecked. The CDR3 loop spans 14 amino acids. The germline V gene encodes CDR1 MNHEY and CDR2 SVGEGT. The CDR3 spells CASSPTGLPGEAFF.

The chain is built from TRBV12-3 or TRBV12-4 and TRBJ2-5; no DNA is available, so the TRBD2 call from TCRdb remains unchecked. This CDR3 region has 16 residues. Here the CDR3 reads CASKLGGLAGVETQYF.

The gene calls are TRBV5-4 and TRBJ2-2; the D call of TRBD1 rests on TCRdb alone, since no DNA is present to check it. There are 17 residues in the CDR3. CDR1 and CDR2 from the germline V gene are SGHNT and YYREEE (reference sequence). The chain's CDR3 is CASSPFLRTGSTGELFF.

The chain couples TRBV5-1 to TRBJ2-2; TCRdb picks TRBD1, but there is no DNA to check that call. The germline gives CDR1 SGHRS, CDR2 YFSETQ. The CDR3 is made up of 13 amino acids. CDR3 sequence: CASSSRGHGELFF.

The CDR3 protein is CASLFSGSYEQYF. The V and J genes are TRBV12-3 or TRBV12-4 and TRBJ2-7. CDR3 length: 13 amino acids.

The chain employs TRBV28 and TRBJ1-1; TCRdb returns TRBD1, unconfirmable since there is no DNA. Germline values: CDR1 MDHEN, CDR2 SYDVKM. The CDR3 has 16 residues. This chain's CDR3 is CASSPRDRFSHTEAFF.

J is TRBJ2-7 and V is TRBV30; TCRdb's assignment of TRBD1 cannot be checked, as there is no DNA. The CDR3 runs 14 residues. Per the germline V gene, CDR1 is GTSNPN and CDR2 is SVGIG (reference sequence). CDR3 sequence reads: CAWSGTERDYEQYF.

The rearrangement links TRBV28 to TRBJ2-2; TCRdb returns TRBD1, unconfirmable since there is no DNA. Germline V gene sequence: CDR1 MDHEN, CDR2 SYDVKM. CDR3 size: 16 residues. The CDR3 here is CASGSRQGAGTGELFF.

CDR3: CATSDLEDRWTGELFF. J is TRBJ2-2 and V is TRBV24-1; TCRdb designates TRBD1, a call that cannot be tested without DNA. CDR1 and CDR2 (germline): KGHDR, SFDVKD. The CDR3 runs 16 residues.

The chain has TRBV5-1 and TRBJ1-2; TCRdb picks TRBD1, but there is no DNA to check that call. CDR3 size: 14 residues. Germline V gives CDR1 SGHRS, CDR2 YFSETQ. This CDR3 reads CASSSTVSYYGYTF.

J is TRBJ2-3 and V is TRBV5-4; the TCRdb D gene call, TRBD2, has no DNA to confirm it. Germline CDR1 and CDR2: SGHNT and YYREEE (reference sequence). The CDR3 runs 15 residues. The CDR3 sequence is CASSASGRATDTQYF.

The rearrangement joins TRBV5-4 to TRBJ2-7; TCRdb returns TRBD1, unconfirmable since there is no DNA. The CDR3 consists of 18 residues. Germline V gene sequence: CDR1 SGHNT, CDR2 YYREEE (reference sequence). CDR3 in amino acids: CASTIWRGRAPTLYEQYF.

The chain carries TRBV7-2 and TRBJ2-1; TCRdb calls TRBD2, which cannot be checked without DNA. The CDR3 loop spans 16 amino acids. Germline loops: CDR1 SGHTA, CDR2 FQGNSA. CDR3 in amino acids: CVSSLRSYGSRTEQFF.

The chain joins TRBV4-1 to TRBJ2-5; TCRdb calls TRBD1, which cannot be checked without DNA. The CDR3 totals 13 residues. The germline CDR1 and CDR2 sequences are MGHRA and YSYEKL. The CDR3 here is CASSQPQGKTQYF.

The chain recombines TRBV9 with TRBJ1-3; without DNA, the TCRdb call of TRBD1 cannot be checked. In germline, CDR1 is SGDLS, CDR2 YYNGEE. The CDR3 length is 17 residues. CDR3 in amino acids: CASSPGGVKSSGNTIYF.